One sample yielded the 24 T cell receptor beta chains listed below, sequenced in a study of identical twins. TCRdb re-derived calls from the 5' RACE reads in MiXCR, one entry per CDR3 protein. The sample carries about 150,000 distinct CDR3 sequences, approximately 4% recorded once. The specimen was memory T cells sorted from blood. The receptors were gathered from a man aged 18 to 30 in good health.

Concerning this clonotype itself: A much more abundant neighbour one base away suggests this may be a read error. This chain links TRBV20-1 with TRBJ2-7, with D possibly TRBD1 on 5 matching bases. There are 12 residues in the CDR3. V was clipped by 7 bases and J by 6 bases, with 16 bases between them. Germline V gene lookup returns CDR1 DFQATT and CDR2 SNEGSKA (reference sequence). The CDR3 is CSVKGRLCEQYF. CDR3 DNA sequence: TGCAGTGTCAAGGGGCGACTCTGCGAGCAGTACTTC.

This clonotype was counted at least ten times. V usage is TRBV6-1 and J usage is TRBJ1-3; 10 nucleotides match TRBD1. V was clipped by 4 bases and J by 3 bases; unmatched bases: 3. CDR3 length equals 15 residues. Germline V CDR1 and CDR2: MNHNS, SASEGT. Here the CDR3 DNA reads TGTGCCAGCAGTGGACAGGGGGCCGGTGGAAACACCATATATTTT. Amino acid sequence: CASSGQGAGGNTIYF.

This clonotype came up many times. The V gene is TRBV29-1, the J gene TRBJ1-1, with 9 bases lining up with TRBD1. Looked up from germline, CDR1 is SQVTM and CDR2 is ANQGSEA. With 0 bases clipped from V and 0 bases from J, the junction kept 5 bases outside the gene matches. There are 16 residues in the CDR3. This chain's CDR3 is CSVEDLGQGMNTEAFF. CDR3 in DNA: TGCAGCGTTGAAGATCTTGGACAGGGGATGAACACTGAAGCTTTCTTT. Full variable domain (outside the CDR3, taken from reference TRBV29-1 and TRBJ1-1): SAVISQKPSRDICQRGTSLTIQCQVDSQVTMMFWYRQQPGQSLTLIATANQGSEATYESGFVIDKFPISRPNLTFSTLTVSNMSPEDSSIYLCSVEDLGQGMNTEAFFGQGTRLTVV.

This clonotype showed up many times. This chain uses TRBV14 with TRBJ2-2; 9 nucleotides line up with TRBD1. The CDR3 spans 15 residues. The trim removed 4 bases at V and 4 bases at J, leaving 4 bases unmatched. Germline-derived CDR1 and CDR2 are SGHDN and FVKESK. The CDR3 nucleotides read TGTGCCAGCAGCCCCTGGACAGGGGTCACCGGGGAGCTGTTTTTT. This gives the protein CASSPWTGVTGELFF. Full variable domain (remainder filled in from reference TRBV14 and TRBJ2-2): EAGVTQFPSHSVIEKGQTVTLRCDPISGHDNLYWYRRVMGKEIKFLLHFVKESKQDESGMPNNRFLAERTGGTYSTLKVQPAELEDSGVYFCASSPWTGVTGELFFGEGSRLTVL.

This clonotype appeared many times. The chain has TRBV30 and TRBJ2-2; TRBD1 aligns across 7 bases. V was pared by 3 bases and J by 5 bases, with 3 bases of the junction left unmatched. The CDR3 length is 13 residues. The germline CDR1 and CDR2 sequences are GTSNPN and SVGIG (reference sequence). CDR3 sequence (DNA): TGTGCCTGGAGCATGGGACAGACCGGGGAGCTGTTTTTT. This gives the protein CAWSMGQTGELFF.

In its sample, this clonotype was seen many times. The V call is TRBV2, the J call TRBJ1-5, with TRBD1 matching over 7 bases. The CDR3 runs 14 residues. Unmatched junction bases numbered 3, after V lost 1 base and J lost 6 bases. Germline CDR1 and CDR2: SNHLY and FYNNEI. CDR3 sequence (DNA): TGTGCCAGCAGTGAAGGAGGGGGCGGTCAGCCCCAGCATTTT. Translated, it gives CASSEGGGGQPQHF. The full variable domain, with the rest looked up from reference TRBV2 and TRBJ1-5, is EPEVTQTPSHQVTQMGQEVILRCVPISNHLYFYWYRQILGQKVEFLVSFYNNEISEKSEIFDDQFSVERPDGSNFTLKIRSTKLEDSAMYFCASSEGGGGQPQHFGDGTRLSIL.

This chain connects TRBV4-3 to TRBJ1-4; D not certain. CDR3 length: 15 amino acids. The V gene lost 1 base and the J gene lost 2 bases, with 8 bases spanning the gap. The germline CDR1 and CDR2 sequences are LGHNA and YSLEER. The CDR3 sequence is CASSQGPGTNEKLFF. For the CDR3, the DNA is TGCGCCAGCAGCCAAGGTCCGGGGACTAATGAAAAACTGTTTTTT.

The V and J genes are TRBV18 and TRBJ2-6; D gene uncertain. Germline V gives CDR1 KGHSH, CDR2 LQKENI. Trimming left V 2 bases short and J 0 bases short, with 11 bases between. The CDR3 consists of 17 residues. CDR3 bases: TGTGCCAGCTCACCAAGGATCATTAGCTCTGGGGCCAACGTCCTGACTTTC. Translation gives CASSPRIISSGANVLTF.

V is TRBV6-1 and J is TRBJ2-7, with D possibly matching TRBD2 (5 bases). The CDR3 extends over 13 amino acids. The germline gives CDR1 MNHNS, CDR2 SASEGT. Trimming shortened V by 8 bases and J by 0 bases, and 11 bases separated the two germline ends. CDR3 sequence: CASRRGSSYEQYV. CDR3 in DNA: TGTGCCAGCCGGAGAGGGAGCTCCTACGAGCAGTACGTC.

This clonotype was counted many times. The chain uses TRBV4-1 and TRBJ2-1; no reliable D call. Germline V gene data show CDR1 as MGHRA and CDR2 as YSYEKL. The CDR3 has 14 residues. V lost 4 bases to trimming and J lost 4 bases, with 11 bases between them. CDR3 amino acids: CASSRVGEYNEQFF. CDR3 nucleotides: TGCGCCAGCAGCCGAGTCGGCGAATACAATGAGCAGTTCTTC.

This clonotype was seen at least ten times. This sequence joins TRBV5-5 and TRBJ2-4, with D hard to call. The ends were cut back, 0 bases at V and 1 base at J, with 11 bases in the middle. The length of the CDR3 is 16 residues. Germline-derived CDR1 and CDR2 are SGHKS and YYEKEE (reference sequence). The CDR3 loop reads CASSLAEFLAKNIQYF. The CDR3 nucleotides read TGTGCCAGCAGCTTGGCAGAGTTCCTGGCCAAAAACATTCAGTACTTC.

There are many counts of this clonotype. In nucleotides, the CDR3 is TGTGCCAGCAGCGCACGGGATGGCAACAACTATGGCTACACCTTC. This gives the protein CASSARDGNNYGYTF. The genes are TRBV6-1 and TRBJ1-2; D remains ambiguous. V lost 6 bases and J lost 2, with 16 bases in between. The CDR3 sequence is 15 residues long. Germline V gene sequence: CDR1 MNHNS, CDR2 SASEGT.

There are many counts of this clonotype. The chain links TRBV11-3 to TRBJ2-1, with 8 positions matching TRBD2. This CDR3 is 16 amino acids long. After removal of 4 bases from V and 10 bases from J, the junction contained 15 bases not matched to a gene. Germline loops: CDR1 SGHNT, CDR2 YENEEA. CDR3 in amino acids: CASSSNSGIGMGEQFF. CDR3 bases: TGTGCCAGCAGCTCAAATAGCGGGATCGGGATGGGCGAGCAGTTCTTC.

This clonotype was counted many times. The chain carries TRBV7-6 and TRBJ2-5, with 9 bases fitting TRBD2. J gave up 4 bases and V 1 base, and 10 bases lay outside the gene matches. The CDR3 runs to 17 residues. The germline V gene encodes CDR1 SGHVS and CDR2 FNYEAQ. In nucleotides, the CDR3 is TGTGCCAGCAGCTTAGGGCCAGCGGGAGGAATGGTAGAGACCCAGTACTTC. It codes for CASSLGPAGGMVETQYF.

This clonotype came up many times. The gene calls are TRBV7-2 and TRBJ2-7, with TRBD1 matching over 7 bases. Losses at the gene ends were 0 bases for V and 3 bases for J; bases not matched to a gene: 8. Germline V gene data show CDR1 as SGHTA and CDR2 as FQGNSA. The CDR3 loop spans 16 amino acids. CDR3 bases: TGTGCCAGCAGCTTAGCGAGAGGGACAGACCTCTACGAGCAGTACTTC. It translates to CASSLARGTDLYEQYF.

The V and J genes are TRBV7-9 and TRBJ2-6; the match to TRBD1 covers 7 bases. The J segment lost 4 bases and the V segment lost 5 bases, leaving 8 bases of the junction unmatched. Germline assignment: CDR1 SEHNR and CDR2 FQNEAQ (reference sequence). This CDR3 has 16 residues. The CDR3 DNA reads as TGTGCCAGCAGCCCAGAGGGGGCAGGCGGGGCCAACGTCCTGACTTTC. It yields the protein CASSPEGAGGANVLTF. Supplemented by reference TRBV7-9 and TRBJ2-6, the full variable domain reads DTGVSQNPRHKITKRGQNVTFRCDPISEHNRLYWYRQTLGQGPEFLTYFQNEAQLEKSRLLSDRFSAERPKGSFSTLEIQRTEQGDSAMYLCASSPEGAGGANVLTFGAGSRLTVL.

This clonotype was seen many times. The chain joins TRBV6-2 or TRBV6-3 to TRBJ1-1; D gene uncertain. CDR1 MNHEY and CDR2 SVGEGT come from the germline V gene. The CDR3 covers 12 residues. The V and J ends lost 3 bases and 13 bases respectively, with 15 bases between them. The CDR3 nucleotides are TGTGCCAGCAGTTATAACGGAGACTCGGGTTTCTTT. It yields the protein CASSYNGDSGFF.

This clonotype showed up just a few times. This chain uses TRBV15 with TRBJ2-1; TRBD1 matches at 9 bases. This CDR3 region has 19 residues. With 0 bases clipped from V and 8 bases from J, the junction kept 17 bases outside the gene matches. CDR1 is LNHNV, CDR2 YYDKDF, per germline (reference sequence). The CDR3 sequence is CATSRDSGTGSKFEDEQFF. CDR3 nucleotide sequence: TGTGCCACCAGCAGAGATTCGGGGACAGGGTCAAAATTTGAGGATGAGCAGTTCTTC.

This clonotype was detected ten times or more. This chain links TRBV6-6 with TRBJ2-2; no firm D call. The CDR3 is 12 amino acids. The germline CDR1 and CDR2 sequences are MNHNY and SVGAGI (reference sequence). Trimming stripped 5 bases from V and 6 bases from J, with 7 bases between. In nucleotides, the CDR3 is TGTGCCAGCAGTGTACGGGCCGGGGAGCTGTTTTTT. Translation: CASSVRAGELFF.

V and J are TRBV15 and TRBJ2-3; 7 bases align to TRBD2. The CDR3 sequence is 17 residues long. Germline loops: CDR1 LNHNV, CDR2 YYDKDF (reference sequence). With V trimmed by 0 bases and J by 1 base, 7 bases remained unmatched. The CDR3 protein is CATSRDHGDYGTDTQYF. As DNA, the CDR3 is TGTGCCACCAGCAGAGATCATGGGGACTATGGCACAGATACGCAGTATTTT.

This clonotype was recorded at least ten times. This rearrangement joins TRBV5-1 to TRBJ2-2; tentative D call: TRBD1 (6 bases). The CDR3 spans 16 residues. V lost 3 bases and J lost 1, with 13 bases in between. Germline CDR1 SGHRS, CDR2 YFSETQ. This CDR3 is CASSWAETGNTGELFF. The CDR3 DNA follows: TGCGCCAGCAGCTGGGCCGAGACAGGGAACACCGGGGAGCTGTTTTTT.

The sample holds many counts of this clonotype. The chain has TRBV7-9 and TRBJ1-1, with D uncertain. Germline CDR1 reads SEHNR; CDR2 reads FQNEAQ (reference sequence). V was pared by 10 bases and J by 1 base, with 13 bases between. The CDR3 covers 13 residues. CDR3 sequence reads: CATTGRSNTEAFF. In DNA, the CDR3 is TGTGCCACCACCGGTCGATCGAACACTGAAGCTTTCTTT.

This clonotype has a handful of counts. The chain carries TRBV11-2 and TRBJ2-1, with TRBD2 matching 9 bases. J was trimmed by 6 bases and V by 5 bases; bases with no gene match: 17. CDR1 is SGHAT, CDR2 FQNNGV, per germline. The CDR3 length is 18 residues. CDR3 loop: CASSLRLEAGGPGNEQFF. The CDR3 DNA sequence: TGTGCCAGCAGCCTACGACTTGAGGCGGGAGGGCCCGGCAATGAGCAGTTCTTC.

In its sample, this clonotype was seen many times. The V gene is TRBV3-1, the J gene TRBJ2-7; D uncertain. The CDR3 runs to 13 residues. Germline assignment: CDR1 LGHDT and CDR2 YNNKEL (reference sequence). The V end was cut by 3 bases, the J end by 6 bases, with 12 bases between. The CDR3 DNA sequence: TGTGCCAGCAGCCACGCGAGCTCGGGCGAGCAGTACGTC. It is translated as CASSHASSGEQYV.